This T cell receptor beta chain was captured in a study of blood T cell repertoires in COVID-19. Overall study: Donors in the United States, Italy and Spain gave samples during acute or convalescent COVID-19. PBMCs, B-cell-depleted T cells, or T cells provided the cDNA or gDNA that made up the material.

This clone was counted a few times. Seattle cases were enrolled at active infection and followed longitudinally. As handled by the study authors: Nucleated cell number was recorded as an estimate derived from reference gene primer amplification. The data were produced by immunoSEQ multiplex PCR, yet TCRdb's version contains in-frame clones alone and is incomplete. The V and J calls and the clone size are those of that table, but D and trimming were determined from the DNA. The table shows approximately 270,000 clones, with 70% to 90% occurring only once. This CDR3 has 15 amino acids. From germline, CDR1 is SGHDT and CDR2 YYEEEE. Trimming stripped 4 bases from V and 0 bases from J, with 8 bases between.

The gene calls are TRBV5-6 and TRBJ1-6; D is undetermined. The sequence was collected from a young woman with COVID-19, enrolled during active disease. The sample was peripheral blood. The CDR3 loop is CASSGQSSYNSPLHF. CDR3 sequence (DNA): TGTGCCAGCAGCGGGCAGAGCTCCTATAATTCACCCCTCCACTTT.